Listed here is a single TCR beta chain. The record originates from a study of blood T cell repertoires in COVID-19. Study summary: The origin of the acute and convalescent COVID-19 samples was the United States, Italy and Spain. T cells, B-cell-depleted T cells, or PBMCs provided the cDNA or gDNA that served as material.

In the study's own analysis: Amplification with reference gene primers provided the estimates of nucleated cell counts. Assay: immunoSEQ multiplex PCR; the TCRdb copy retains only in-frame clones and omits some. The D gene and trimming were derived from the DNA, and the V and J assignments and clone size from that table. The table lists 250,000 or so clones, about 87% of them singletons. The CDR3 is made up of 15 amino acids. In germline, CDR1 is SGHTA, CDR2 FQGNSA. V was clipped by 2 bases and J by 6 bases; unmatched bases: 5. The sequence was collected from a woman in her 40s who had recovered from COVID-19. Sequencing input: peripheral blood. The chain combines TRBV7-2 with TRBJ2-2; 8 bases line up with TRBD2. CDR3 sequence reads: CASSLTGGSSGELFF. The CDR3 DNA reads as TGTGCCAGCAGCTTAACGGGGGGGTCCTCCGGGGAGCTGTTTTTT.